The entry below gives a single T cell receptor beta chain sequence along with its context. The antigen is undetermined. Assay runs were performed at deep level. The data were produced by immunoSEQ multiplex PCR, yet TCRdb's version contains in-frame clones alone and is incomplete. The sample carries about 1.5 million clones, 98% recorded once. The record originates from a study of shared clonotypes between healthy human individuals. Looking at the study overall: Each donor had three CD4 naive, three CD4 memory, two CD8 naive and one CD8 memory plate. Points from the study as a whole: Naive subsets generally had larger estimated richness than memory subsets. Blood was the only sampled material, and tissue repertoires likely differ.

The origin of this receptor is a man in his thirties or forties in good health. Sequenced: naive CD4+ T cells sorted from blood. Subset defined: CD45RA+ positively selected.

The CDR3 region is CASSLLPSGRGGTDTQYF. Here the CDR3 DNA reads TGTGCCAGCAGCTTATTGCCTAGCGGGAGAGGGGGCACAGATACGCAGTATTTT. The chain couples TRBV13 to TRBJ2-3, with 10 bases matching TRBD2. After removal of 2 bases from V and 1 base from J, the junction contained 9 bases not matched to a gene. Germline V gene sequence: CDR1 PRHDT, CDR2 FYEKMQ (reference sequence). The CDR3 is 18 residues long.